Below are 25 T cell receptor beta chains sequenced from a single sample in a study of cytomegalovirus exposure and HLA in healthy donors. Libraries were prepared by immunoSEQ multiplex PCR; TCRdb keeps only in-frame clonotypes and omits some of them. This table has 180,000 or so clones, roughly nine tenths appearing once. Sequenced input: PBMCs. These receptors were obtained from a man aged 18-30 years in good health and CMV-seropositive.

This clone was detected only a few times. The chain carries TRBV18 and TRBJ1-5; D is perhaps TRBD1 (5 bases). The CDR3 runs to 13 residues. Germline CDR1 reads KGHSH; CDR2 reads LQKENI. V shed 4 bases and J shed 8 bases, with 12 bases lying between them. The DNA for the CDR3 is TGTGCCAGCTCACTAAGGGGCTTGGAGCCCCAGCATTTT. Residues: CASSLRGLEPQHF.

The chain recombines TRBV7-2 with TRBJ2-7; D not resolved. The CDR3 is 11 amino acids. Germline assignment: CDR1 SGHTA and CDR2 FQGNSA. The ends were cut back, 7 bases at V and 0 bases at J, with 4 bases in the middle. The CDR3 loop is CASISSYEQYF. CDR3 nucleotide sequence: TGTGCCAGCATTAGCTCCTACGAGCAGTACTTC.

This sequence joins TRBV7-9 and TRBJ2-5; weak D call: TRBD1 (6 bases). CDR1 and CDR2 from the germline V gene are SEHNR and FQNEAQ (reference sequence). The CDR3 is made up of 16 amino acids. Trimming shortened V by 1 base and J by 4 bases, and 16 bases separated the two germline ends. The CDR3 is CASSLVGLGGGETQYF. Here the CDR3 DNA reads TGTGCCAGCAGCTTAGTTGGGCTTGGGGGCGGAGAGACCCAGTACTTC.

This clone appeared a single time. The genes are TRBV7-6 and TRBJ1-2; a possible D gene is TRBD1 (5 bases). Germline-derived CDR1 and CDR2 are SGHVS and FNYEAQ. CDR3 length equals 16 residues. Trimming pared 3 bases from V and 0 bases from J, leaving 14 bases between. In DNA form, the CDR3 reads TGTGCCAGCAGCTTTGGGCGAAGGGGAACTAACTATGGCTACACCTTC. The encoded protein is CASSFGRRGTNYGYTF.

The gene calls are TRBV7-9 and TRBJ1-1; D is perhaps TRBD1 (5 bases). The CDR3 runs to 12 residues. Trimming cost V 5 bases and J 10 bases, with 14 bases left between them. Per the germline V gene, CDR1 is SEHNR and CDR2 is FQNEAQ (reference sequence). This chain's CDR3 is CASSILGAGAFF. CDR3 DNA sequence: TGTGCCAGCAGCATTCTAGGGGCCGGAGCTTTCTTT.

This chain uses TRBV4-1 with TRBJ2-5; 7 bases agree with TRBD2. Germline V CDR1 and CDR2: MGHRA, YSYEKL. The J segment lost 5 bases and the V segment lost 1 base, leaving 10 bases of the junction unmatched. The CDR3 is 16 amino acids. As DNA, the CDR3 is TGCGCCAGCAGCCAAGGGGGCCTGGGAGGGGTTGAGACCCAGTACTTC. Translating it yields CASSQGGLGGVETQYF.

The chain combines TRBV27 with TRBJ2-1; the match to TRBD2 covers 11 bases. The CDR3 sequence is 14 residues long. V lost 4 bases and J lost 10; bases outside the gene matches: 6. Germline V gene data show CDR1 as MNHEY and CDR2 as SMNVEV (reference sequence). The chain's CDR3 is CASSSELAGVEQFF. The CDR3 region has the DNA TGTGCCAGCAGTTCTGAACTAGCGGGAGTAGAGCAGTTCTTC.

This clone came up once. The rearrangement uses TRBV4-1 and TRBJ2-7; 12 nucleotides align to TRBD2. V was pared by 1 base and J by 4 bases, with 14 bases of the junction left unmatched. Germline V gives CDR1 MGHRA, CDR2 YSYEKL. This CDR3 spans 19 amino acids. CDR3 sequence (DNA): TGCGCCAGCAGCCAAGGGACAGGGAGGACTAGCGGGGACCGTTACGAGCAGTACTTC. Translation: CASSQGTGRTSGDRYEQYF.

This clone has just a few counts. The chain recombines TRBV2 with TRBJ2-1, with TRBD2 matching over 8 bases. Germline CDR1 SNHLY, CDR2 FYNNEI. V shed 5 bases, J shed 3 bases, and the junction held 12 bases outside the gene matches. This CDR3 comprises 17 residues. The CDR3 DNA follows: TGTGCCAGCAGTCCACTCACCGGGACTAGGCTCTACAATGAGCAGTTCTTC. Translation: CASSPLTGTRLYNEQFF.

The rearrangement links TRBV4-1 to TRBJ1-2; 7 bases are a match to TRBD1. This CDR3 is 14 amino acids long. The germline V gene encodes CDR1 MGHRA and CDR2 YSYEKL. The V and J ends lost 8 bases and 2 bases, in that order; junction bases with no gene match: 8. The CDR3 DNA reads as TGCGCCAGCTCTTCGACAGGGCTAAACTATGGCTACACCTTC. Protein sequence: CASSSTGLNYGYTF.

The chain links TRBV5-6 to TRBJ1-5; D may be TRBD1 (5 bases). The CDR3 has 14 residues. Trimming stripped 4 bases from V and 2 bases from J, with 10 bases between. CDR1 is SGHDT, CDR2 YYEEEE, per germline. CDR3 DNA sequence: TGTGCCAGCAGCACAGGCTATGGCAATCAGCCCCAGCATTTT. Translation gives CASSTGYGNQPQHF.

This rearrangement joins TRBV2 to TRBJ2-7; D may be TRBD2 (9 bases). CDR3 length: 17 amino acids. With 7 bases removed from V and 4 bases from J, the gap between germline ends came to 26 bases. The V gene's germline CDR1 is SNHLY and CDR2 FYNNEI. The DNA of the CDR3 is TGTGCCAGCACTGGCCTAGCGGGACAGGCCATCGATTACGAGCAGTACTTC. Its translation is CASTGLAGQAIDYEQYF.

The DNA for the CDR3 is TGTGCCAGCAGTCGCCAGGGTAACCAAGAGACCCAGTACTTC. This translates into CASSRQGNQETQYF. The chain recombines TRBV6-6 with TRBJ2-5, with a possible D match to TRBD1 (5 bases). Trimming took off 5 bases at V and 0 bases at J, with 10 bases between the two ends. The CDR3 loop spans 14 amino acids. Germline V lookup: CDR1 MNHNY, CDR2 SVGAGI (reference sequence).

This chain connects TRBV7-2 to TRBJ2-7; 10 bases align to TRBD2. CDR1 and CDR2 (germline): SGHTA, FQGNSA. The CDR3 has 14 residues. V lost 5 bases, J lost 2 bases, and 3 bases stayed unmatched. CDR3 amino acids: CASSSSGGPYEQYF. The CDR3 region has the DNA TGTGCCAGCAGCAGTAGCGGGGGGCCCTACGAGCAGTACTTC.

V gene TRBV11-2 combines with J gene TRBJ2-3; 8 bases are shared with TRBD2. V trimming: 1 base; J trimming: 5 bases; junction bases outside the gene matches: 2. The CDR3 runs to 14 residues. Germline lookup yields CDR1 SGHAT and CDR2 FQNNGV. CDR3 in amino acids: CASSLGGTRDTQYF. The CDR3 DNA follows: TGTGCCAGCAGCTTAGGAGGGACTAGAGATACGCAGTATTTT.

Remarks on this clone: The same CDR3 can be traced to other DNA sequences in this sample. CDR3 protein: CASSPRTSGSTDTQYF. CDR3 in DNA: TGTGCCAGCAGCCCCCGGACTAGCGGGAGCACAGATACGCAGTATTTT. The chain combines TRBV7-2 with TRBJ2-3; 11 bases are shared with TRBD2. V gave up 5 bases and J gave up 0 bases; unmatched junction bases: 4. The CDR3 extends over 16 amino acids. Germline CDR1 and CDR2: SGHTA and FQGNSA.

This chain uses TRBV6-1 with TRBJ2-3, with 7 positions matching TRBD1. Germline-derived CDR1 and CDR2 are MNHNS and SASEGT. V lost 7 bases and J lost 5; bases outside the gene matches: 6. The length of the CDR3 is 13 residues. CDR3 nucleotides: TGTGCCAGCACACGACAGGGATTAGATACGCAGTATTTT. Translating gives CASTRQGLDTQYF.

This clone was counted a single time. CDR3 nucleotide sequence: TGCGCCAGCAGCCAAGATAGGGACAGGGGCTACAATGAGCAGTTCTTC. It encodes CASSQDRDRGYNEQFF. This rearrangement joins TRBV4-3 to TRBJ2-1; TRBD1 agrees at 10 bases. The J segment lost 3 bases and the V segment lost 0 bases, leaving 2 bases of the junction unmatched. CDR3 length: 16 residues. Looked up from germline, CDR1 is LGHNA and CDR2 is YSLEER.

V is TRBV6-4 and J is TRBJ1-1; D uncertain. The CDR3 has 14 amino acids. Germline V gene data show CDR1 as MRHNA and CDR2 as SNTAGT. V was shortened by 7 bases and J by 2 bases, with 14 bases between the two germline ends. This CDR3 reads CASMIRGSNTEAFF. In DNA, the CDR3 is TGTGCCAGCATGATAAGAGGTTCCAACACTGAAGCTTTCTTT.

The chain recombines TRBV28 with TRBJ2-7, with D possibly being TRBD2 (6 bases). The V gene's germline CDR1 is MDHEN and CDR2 SYDVKM. The CDR3 contains 14 residues. V lost 5 bases and J 3 bases, leaving 14 bases between the germline ends. This CDR3 reads CASSPMGLSYEQYF. CDR3 DNA: TGTGCCAGCAGTCCGATGGGACTCAGCTACGAGCAGTACTTC.

The V and J genes are TRBV10-3 and TRBJ2-2, with TRBD2 identical over 15 bases. The germline V gene encodes CDR1 ENHRY and CDR2 SYGVKD. V lost 5 bases and J lost 6; bases outside the gene matches: 13. The CDR3 loop spans 19 amino acids. The CDR3: CAISTGLAGGPRSPGELFF. CDR3 DNA: TGTGCCATCAGTACCGGACTAGCGGGAGGGCCTAGGTCCCCCGGGGAGCTGTTTTTT.

CDR3 loop: CSVDLGGHGIQYF. As DNA, the CDR3 is TGCAGCGTTGATCTTGGGGGCCACGGCATTCAGTACTTC. The chain combines TRBV29-1 with TRBJ2-4, with a possible D match to TRBD1 (6 bases). Germline CDR1 SQVTM, CDR2 ANQGSEA. This CDR3 is built from 13 residues. The V and J ends lost 3 bases and 9 bases respectively, with 15 bases between them.

The chain combines TRBV11-2 with TRBJ1-3; tentative D call: TRBD1 (5 bases). The CDR3 runs 17 residues. CDR1 SGHAT and CDR2 FQNNGV come from the germline V gene. Trimming took 4 bases from V and 0 from J, leaving 16 bases between them. For the CDR3, the DNA is TGTGCCAGCAGCTCACTCAGGGTACGGTACTCTGGAAACACCATATATTTT. Translated: CASSSLRVRYSGNTIYF.

A single count supports this clone. The junction departs from germline at one end; a sequencing error may be responsible. CDR3 sequence reads: CASRVELAGTYEQYF. The CDR3 region has the DNA TGTGCCAGCAGGGTAGAGCTAGCGGGGACCTACGAGCAGTACTTC. The chain combines TRBV9 with TRBJ2-7, with 9 bases matching TRBD2. The CDR3 runs to 15 residues. The germline gives CDR1 SGDLS, CDR2 YYNGEE.

The V call is TRBV27, the J call TRBJ2-5; TRBD1 is a possible D gene (5 bases). The germline V gene encodes CDR1 MNHEY and CDR2 SMNVEV (reference sequence). Trimming removed 2 bases at V and 5 bases at J, with 21 bases between. This CDR3 has 17 amino acids. The DNA of the CDR3 is TGTGCCAGCAGTTTAGGCCCCCACCTCGTGGGGCGGGAGACCCAGTACTTC. Amino acid sequence: CASSLGPHLVGRETQYF.